The next 5 T cell receptor beta chains were all read from a single sample in a study of T cell clusters in autoimmune cytopenias. One tube held mixed TRB-A and TRB-B primer pools for touch-down PCR. After re-calling the multiplex PCR reads, TCRdb lists one entry per CDR3 protein, DNA absent. The sample table sets out a few thousand distinct CDR3 sequences. Each sample's input was roughly 270 ng genomic DNA, 35,000 to 40,000 genome equivalents. The sequenced sample consisted of peripheral blood. These receptors all stem from a human donor with an autoimmune cytopenia, with autoimmune hepatitis or in good health (not recorded which).

According to its frequency, this clonotype is medium-sized. The chain carries TRBV7-9 and TRBJ1-5; TCRdb picks TRBD1, but there is no DNA to check that call. Looked up from germline, CDR1 is SEHNR and CDR2 is FQNEAQ (reference sequence). The CDR3 totals 13 residues. The CDR3 is CASSLTGDQPQHF.

This chain's CDR3 is CSALKTYGYTF. The chain couples TRBV29-1 to TRBJ1-2. The CDR3 is 11 residues long. Germline V CDR1 and CDR2: SQVTM, ANQGSEA.

The rearrangement uses TRBV7-6 and TRBJ2-7; TCRdb designates TRBD1, a call that cannot be tested without DNA. CDR1 is SGHVS and CDR2 is FNYEAQ in the germline V gene. The CDR3 covers 15 residues. CDR3 sequence: CASSHRDPRSYEQYF.

Judged by frequency, this clonotype is medium-sized. The chain employs TRBV4-3 and TRBJ2-7; the D call of TRBD1 rests on TCRdb alone, since no DNA is present to check it. The CDR3 totals 16 residues. Looked up from germline, CDR1 is LGHNA and CDR2 is YSLEER. This CDR3 is CASSPSGAGRGNEQYF.

Judged by frequency, this clonotype is medium-sized (0.01 to 0.1%). This chain uses TRBV19 with TRBJ2-7. CDR3 size: 13 residues. Germline V gene data show CDR1 as LNHDA and CDR2 as SQIVND (reference sequence). This chain's CDR3 is CASSVGTFYEQYF.